The entry below gives a single TCR beta chain sequence along with its context. The entry originates in a study of blood T cell repertoires in COVID-19. Study information: The study drew acute and convalescent COVID-19 samples from the United States, Italy and Spain.

From germline, CDR1 is SGDLS and CDR2 YYNGEE. The trim removed 5 bases at V and 4 bases at J, leaving 4 bases unmatched. This CDR3 spans 13 amino acids. TCRdb's copy holds only in-frame clones and misses some; the assay was immunoSEQ multiplex PCR. In the table there are 65,000 to 95,000 clones, 85% of which are singletons. This chain joins TRBV9 and TRBJ1-2; the match to TRBD1 covers 8 bases. Sequencing input: peripheral blood. This receptor was identified in a man older than 75 with active or convalescent COVID-19. The CDR3 bases are TGTGCCAGCAGGGCCGGGACAGGCTATGGCTACACCTTC. Amino acid sequence: CASRAGTGYGYTF.